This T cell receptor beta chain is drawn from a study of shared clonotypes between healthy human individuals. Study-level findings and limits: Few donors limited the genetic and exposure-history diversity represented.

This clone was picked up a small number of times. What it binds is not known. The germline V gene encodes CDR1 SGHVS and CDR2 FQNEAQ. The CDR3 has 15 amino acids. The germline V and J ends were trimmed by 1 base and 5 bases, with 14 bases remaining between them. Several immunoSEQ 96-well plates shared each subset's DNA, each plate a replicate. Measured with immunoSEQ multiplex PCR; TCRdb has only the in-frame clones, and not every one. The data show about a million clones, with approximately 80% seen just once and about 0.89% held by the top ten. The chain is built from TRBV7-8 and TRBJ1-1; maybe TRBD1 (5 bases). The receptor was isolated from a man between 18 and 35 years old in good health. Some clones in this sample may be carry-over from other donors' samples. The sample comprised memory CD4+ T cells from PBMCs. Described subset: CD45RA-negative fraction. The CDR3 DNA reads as TGTGCCAGCAGCTTAGAACCGCAGGGAAGGACTGAAGCTTTCTTT. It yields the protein CASSLEPQGRTEAFF.